Below are 32 T cell receptor beta chains sequenced from a single sample in a study of cytomegalovirus exposure and HLA in healthy donors. 13 Jbeta primers and 60 Vbeta primers were used for the PCR. Profiled with immunoSEQ multiplex PCR; TCRdb holds only in-frame clones, not every one. The table lists roughly 200,000 clones, 81% of them singletons, with roughly 3.1% in the top ten. Material: PBMCs. The receptors derive from a man aged 40-50 years in good health and CMV-seropositive.

In regard to this clone: One end of the junction varies from germline; a read error may be responsible. The chain recombines TRBV7-8 with TRBJ2-5; 11 positions agree with TRBD2. The assigned J gene may be wrong: the sequence end matches TRBJ2-7 better. Germline V gene data show CDR1 as SGHVS and CDR2 as FQNEAQ. The CDR3 sequence is 15 residues long. The CDR3: CTSSHGTSGTYEQYF. The DNA for the CDR3 is TGTACCAGCAGCCACGGGACTAGCGGTACCTACGAGCAGTACTTC.

This chain connects TRBV6-5 to TRBJ2-7, with 9 bases lining up with TRBD1. Germline assignment: CDR1 MNHEY and CDR2 SVGAGI. Germline trimming cut 2 bases from V and 3 bases from J; bases unmatched to any gene: 5. The CDR3 loop spans 15 amino acids. The CDR3 loop reads CASSYAGTGRYEQYF. CDR3 sequence (DNA): TGTGCCAGCAGTTACGCTGGGACAGGGCGCTACGAGCAGTACTTC.

V gene TRBV5-1 combines with J gene TRBJ1-1; D might be TRBD1 (5 bases). The CDR3 covers 15 residues. The V gene's germline CDR1 is SGHRS and CDR2 YFSETQ. The V end was cut by 1 base, the J end by 4 bases, with 14 bases between. DNA of the CDR3: TGCGCCAGCAGCTTGACCCCGCGGCAGGGCACTGAAGCTTTCTTT. It is translated as CASSLTPRQGTEAFF. Variable domain in full (rest from reference TRBV5-1 and TRBJ1-1): KAGVTQTPRYLIKTRGQQVTLSCSPISGHRSVSWYQQTPGQGLQFLFEYFSETQRNKGNFPGRFSGRQFSNSRSEMNVSTLELGDSALYLCASSLTPRQGTEAFFGQGTRLTVV.

The gene calls are TRBV7-2 and TRBJ2-1; 7 bases line up with TRBD2. This CDR3 is built from 15 residues. The V segment lost 1 base and the J segment 9 bases; nucleotides outside the gene matches: 9. The germline gives CDR1 SGHTA, CDR2 FQGNSA. CDR3 DNA: TGTGCCAGCAGCTTAGAGGGCACTAGCGTTGGTGAGCAGTTCTTC. This encodes CASSLEGTSVGEQFF.

This clone was observed a few times. The CDR3 bases are TGTGCCAGTAGTATTACAGGGGAGAAAGGCAATGAGCAGTTCTTC. Protein: CASSITGEKGNEQFF. The chain uses TRBV19 and TRBJ2-1, with TRBD1 identical over 7 bases. V lost 3 bases and J lost 6; bases outside the gene matches: 8. The CDR3 is made up of 15 amino acids. Per the germline V gene, CDR1 is LNHDA and CDR2 is SQIVND (reference sequence).

This clone has a handful of counts. This chain links TRBV15 with TRBJ2-1, with 12 bases fitting TRBD2. Germline trimming cut 1 base from V and 0 bases from J; bases unmatched to any gene: 10. The CDR3 totals 20 residues. CDR1 is LNHNV and CDR2 is YYDKDF in the germline V gene (reference sequence). Here the CDR3 DNA reads TGTGCCACCAGCAGAGTTACTAGGACTAGCGGGGTTAGCTCCTACAATGAGCAGTTCTTC. Translated, it gives CATSRVTRTSGVSSYNEQFF.

The chain uses TRBV11-1 and TRBJ2-1, with D perhaps matching TRBD2 (5 bases). V lost 3 bases and J lost 2, with 5 bases in between. Germline loops: CDR1 SGHAT, CDR2 FQDESV (reference sequence). This CDR3 spans 13 amino acids. Here the CDR3 reads CASSFGAYNEQFF. CDR3 bases: TGTGCCAGCAGCTTCGGGGCCTACAATGAGCAGTTCTTC.

This chain joins TRBV6-5 and TRBJ1-4; D might be TRBD1 (6 bases). Trimming took 2 bases from V and 7 from J, leaving 11 bases between them. CDR3 length: 14 residues. In germline, CDR1 is MNHEY, CDR2 SVGAGI. CDR3 protein: CASSYRGLSEKLFF. The CDR3, as DNA: TGTGCCAGCAGTTACAGGGGGTTGAGTGAAAAACTGTTTTTT.

The rearrangement joins TRBV15 to TRBJ1-3; maybe TRBD1 (5 bases). The ends were cut back, 0 bases at V and 2 bases at J, with 8 bases in the middle. The V gene's germline CDR1 is LNHNV and CDR2 YYDKDF (reference sequence). The CDR3 is 15 amino acids. DNA of the CDR3: TGTGCCACCAGCAGAGATAGGGGCCCTGGAAACACCATATATTTT. Its protein product is CATSRDRGPGNTIYF. Variable domain in full (rest from reference TRBV15 and TRBJ1-3): DAMVIQNPRYQVTQFGKPVTLSCSQTLNHNVMYWYQQKSSQAPKLLFHYYDKDFNNEADTPDNFQSRRPNTSFCFLDIRSPGLGDTAMYLCATSRDRGPGNTIYFGEGSWLTVV.

V is TRBV7-9 and J is TRBJ2-3, with 8 bases matching TRBD1. The CDR3 spans 16 residues. Trimming at V came to 4 bases and at J to 3 bases, leaving 9 bases not matched to a gene. Germline-derived CDR1 and CDR2 are SEHNR and FQNEAQ (reference sequence). The CDR3 sequence: CASSSLRQGRTDTQYF. The CDR3 DNA sequence: TGTGCCAGCAGCTCCCTAAGACAGGGGCGAACAGATACGCAGTATTTT. Supplemented by reference TRBV7-9 and TRBJ2-3, the full variable domain reads DTGVSQNPRHKITKRGQNVTFRCDPISEHNRLYWYRQTLGQGPEFLTYFQNEAQLEKSRLLSDRFSAERPKGSFSTLEIQRTEQGDSAMYLCASSSLRQGRTDTQYFGPGTRLTVL.

Comment on this clone: Other DNA sequences in the same sample also yield this CDR3. This chain links TRBV29-1 with TRBJ1-1; 9 bases fit TRBD1. The germline V gene encodes CDR1 SQVTM and CDR2 ANQGSEA. The CDR3 loop spans 13 amino acids. The junction had 8 bases not matched to a gene; V was cut back by 6 bases and J by 6 bases. In DNA form, the CDR3 reads TGCAGCGTCCAACAACGACAGGGGGCTGAAGCTTTCTTT. Translated, it gives CSVQQRQGAEAFF.

The rearrangement uses TRBV7-7 and TRBJ2-5, with 8 bases lining up with TRBD2. This CDR3 comprises 16 residues. After removal of 2 bases from V and 0 bases from J, the junction contained 5 bases not matched to a gene. The germline CDR1 and CDR2 sequences are SSHAT and FNYEAQ (reference sequence). Here the CDR3 reads CASSLWRGEDQETQYF. In DNA, the CDR3 is TGTGCCAGCAGCTTATGGCGGGGGGAAGACCAAGAGACCCAGTACTTC. Looking up the rest from reference TRBV7-7 and TRBJ2-5 gives the full variable domain: GAGVSQSPRYKVTKRGQDVTLRCDPISSHATLYWYQQALGQGPEFLTYFNYEAQPDKSGLPSDRFSAERPEGSISTLTIQRTEQRDSAMYRCASSLWRGEDQETQYFGPGTRLLVL.

The chain is built from TRBV9 and TRBJ1-2; D is unresolved. The germline gives CDR1 SGDLS, CDR2 YYNGEE. The CDR3 covers 15 residues. The germline V and J ends were trimmed by 0 bases and 4 bases, with 13 bases remaining between them. The CDR3 nucleotides read TGTGCCAGCAGCGTAGCAGAGGGTTCGCTCTATGGCTACACCTTC. This encodes CASSVAEGSLYGYTF. The full variable domain, in which reference TRBV9 and TRBJ1-2 provide the parts outside the CDR3, is DSGVTQTPKHLITATGQRVTLRCSPRSGDLSVYWYQQSLDQGLQFLIQYYNGEERAKGNILERFSAQQFPDLHSELNLSSLELGDSALYFCASSVAEGSLYGYTFGSGTRLTVV.

This clone turned up a few times. The gene calls are TRBV30 and TRBJ2-1; tentatively, D is TRBD2 (6 bases). CDR3 length equals 12 residues. CDR1 is GTSNPN and CDR2 is SVGIG in the germline V gene (reference sequence). Trimming took off 1 base at V and 8 bases at J, with 9 bases between the two ends. DNA of the CDR3: TGTGCCTGGAGTGCTAGCGTCTATGAGCAGTTCTTC. This sequence encodes CAWSASVYEQFF.

The rearrangement uses TRBV5-6 and TRBJ2-6; 11 bases agree with TRBD2. The CDR3 contains 17 residues. The V gene end was trimmed by 4 bases and the J gene end by 0 bases; junction bases not matched to a gene: 3. Germline-derived CDR1 and CDR2 are SGHDT and YYEEEE. The CDR3 is CASSRLAGNSGANVLTF. Written as DNA, the CDR3 is TGTGCCAGCAGCCGACTAGCGGGGAACTCTGGGGCCAACGTCCTGACTTTC.

This sequence joins TRBV29-1 and TRBJ2-5, with 7 bases aligning to TRBD1. With V trimmed by 7 bases and J by 1 base, 15 bases remained unmatched. The germline CDR1 and CDR2 sequences are SQVTM and ANQGSEA. CDR3 length: 16 residues. CDR3 coding DNA: TGCAGCGATACCGGGACAGAGGGGGTGGGCCAAGAGACCCAGTACTTC. It specifies CSDTGTEGVGQETQYF. The variable domain in full, with the rest retrieved from reference TRBV29-1 and TRBJ2-5, is SAVISQKPSRDICQRGTSLTIQCQVDSQVTMMFWYRQQPGQSLTLIATANQGSEATYESGFVIDKFPISRPNLTFSTLTVSNMSPEDSSIYLCSDTGTEGVGQETQYFGPGTRLLVL.

V gene TRBV7-9 combines with J gene TRBJ2-3; a weak D match, TRBD2 (6 bases). Between the trimmed V and J ends, which lost 5 bases and 5 bases, there was a span of 23 bases. The length of the CDR3 is 17 residues. CDR1 is SEHNR and CDR2 is FQNEAQ in the germline V gene (reference sequence). The CDR3 sequence: CASSLPRGGGPGDTQYF. The CDR3 nucleotides are TGTGCCAGCAGCCTCCCCCGCGGTGGAGGGCCGGGAGATACGCAGTATTTT. The variable domain in full, with the rest retrieved from reference TRBV7-9 and TRBJ2-3, is DTGVSQNPRHKITKRGQNVTFRCDPISEHNRLYWYRQTLGQGPEFLTYFQNEAQLEKSRLLSDRFSAERPKGSFSTLEIQRTEQGDSAMYLCASSLPRGGGPGDTQYFGPGTRLTVL.

V gene TRBV29-1 combines with J gene TRBJ2-3; 7 bases align to TRBD2. The CDR3 contains 12 residues. The germline V gene encodes CDR1 SQVTM and CDR2 ANQGSEA. With 6 bases clipped from V and 2 bases from J, the junction kept 2 bases outside the gene matches. This CDR3 reads CSVGTNTDTQYF. Written as DNA, the CDR3 is TGCAGCGTGGGGACTAACACAGATACGCAGTATTTT.

The chain employs TRBV6-5 and TRBJ1-6; a weak D match, TRBD1 (5 bases). V was pared by 6 bases and J by 3 bases, with 9 bases between. This CDR3 has 14 amino acids. Looked up from germline, CDR1 is MNHEY and CDR2 is SVGAGI. The CDR3 spells CASSRQYYNSPLHF. The CDR3, as DNA: TGTGCCAGCAGCCGACAGTACTATAATTCACCCCTCCACTTT.

The chain employs TRBV2 and TRBJ2-7, with 8 bases matching TRBD1. V gave up 5 bases and J gave up 5 bases; unmatched junction bases: 5. CDR3 length: 13 amino acids. Looked up from germline, CDR1 is SNHLY and CDR2 is FYNNEI. Written as DNA, the CDR3 is TGTGCCAGCAGTTTCAGGGGGCAGAACGAGCAGTACTTC. Translation gives CASSFRGQNEQYF. Looking up the rest from reference TRBV2 and TRBJ2-7 gives the full variable domain: EPEVTQTPSHQVTQMGQEVILRCVPISNHLYFYWYRQILGQKVEFLVSFYNNEISEKSEIFDDQFSVERPDGSNFTLKIRSTKLEDSAMYFCASSFRGQNEQYFGPGTRLTVT.

This sequence joins TRBV19 and TRBJ1-5, with TRBD1 matching 9 bases. Germline V gives CDR1 LNHDA, CDR2 SQIVND (reference sequence). J lost 2 bases, V lost 7 bases, and 15 bases had no gene match. This CDR3 is built from 18 residues. CDR3 amino acids: CASTTGQGIPIGNQPQHF. The DNA of the CDR3 is TGTGCCAGTACTACGGGACAGGGTATCCCTATTGGCAATCAGCCCCAGCATTTT.

This chain joins TRBV19 and TRBJ2-1, with D possibly TRBD2 on 7 matching bases. Germline V lookup: CDR1 LNHDA, CDR2 SQIVND (reference sequence). The ends were cut back, 7 bases at V and 8 bases at J, with 9 bases in the middle. The CDR3 loop spans 11 amino acids. CDR3 DNA sequence: TGTGCCAGTACGGGGGGCGATGAGCAGTTCTTC. It is translated as CASTGGDEQFF.

The V and J genes are TRBV27 and TRBJ2-3; maybe TRBD2 (5 bases). CDR1 MNHEY and CDR2 SMNVEV come from the germline V gene (reference sequence). V lost 6 bases to trimming and J lost 4 bases, with 17 bases between them. The CDR3 has 15 amino acids. The CDR3 DNA reads as TGTGCCAGCAGCCCCGTTAGAGGGAAGTCAGATACGCAGTATTTT. This encodes CASSPVRGKSDTQYF.

The gene calls are TRBV5-6 and TRBJ1-2; 7 bases are shared with TRBD1. The CDR3 extends over 14 amino acids. CDR1 and CDR2 (germline): SGHDT, YYEEEE. V shed 4 bases and J 0 bases; nucleotides not matched to a gene: 3. The DNA of the CDR3 is TGTGCCAGCAGCGGGGACAGCTCTAACTATGGCTACACCTTC. This gives the protein CASSGDSSNYGYTF.

This clone was observed a handful of times. This rearrangement joins TRBV5-1 to TRBJ2-7; 7 bases line up with TRBD1. Germline V CDR1 and CDR2: SGHRS, YFSETQ. J gave up 0 bases and V 4 bases, and 10 bases lay outside the gene matches. The CDR3 runs 16 residues. Written as DNA, the CDR3 is TGCGCCAGCAGCCCGCTGACAGGGTTTAGCTCCTACGAGCAGTACTTC. Translation: CASSPLTGFSSYEQYF.

This sequence joins TRBV7-3 and TRBJ2-5, with TRBD2 matching 9 bases. The CDR3 runs to 15 residues. Germline V gives CDR1 SGHTA, CDR2 FQGTGA. V gave up 1 base and J gave up 6 bases; unmatched junction bases: 6. In DNA, the CDR3 is TGTGCCAGCAGCTTAAGCGGGGGGGGTCAGAAGACCCAGTACTTC. Its protein is CASSLSGGGQKTQYF.

The chain uses TRBV7-6 and TRBJ1-1, with D unclear. This CDR3 has 14 residues. The germline V and J ends were trimmed by 1 base and 0 bases, with 6 bases remaining between them. CDR1 and CDR2 (germline): SGHVS, FNYEAQ. Here the CDR3 reads CASSLGQLNTEAFF. The CDR3 DNA reads as TGTGCCAGCAGCTTAGGGCAATTGAACACTGAAGCTTTCTTT.

The chain recombines TRBV10-3 with TRBJ1-1; 8 nucleotides match TRBD1. Germline V gene sequence: CDR1 ENHRY, CDR2 SYGVKD. Trimming removed 8 bases from V and 5 bases from J; junction bases left unmatched: 7. The CDR3 has 13 amino acids. The CDR3 nucleotides are TGTGCCATCTCCTCCCGACAGGGGACTGAAGCTTTCTTT. It specifies CAISSRQGTEAFF.

The chain links TRBV5-1 to TRBJ2-3; unclear D gene. The V end was cut by 0 bases, the J end by 2 bases, with 13 bases between. There are 16 residues in the CDR3. The germline V gene encodes CDR1 SGHRS and CDR2 YFSETQ. The CDR3: CASSLVPGDTTDTQYF. The CDR3 DNA is TGCGCCAGCAGCTTGGTGCCAGGTGATACCACAGATACGCAGTATTTT.

This chain connects TRBV18 to TRBJ2-7, with 8 bases identical to TRBD1. This CDR3 is built from 15 residues. Germline V gives CDR1 KGHSH, CDR2 LQKENI. Trimming took 2 bases from V and 3 from J; bases not matched to a gene: 6. CDR3 nucleotides: TGTGCCAGCTCACCAGGGACAGGTGGAGACTACGAGCAGTACTTC. This sequence encodes CASSPGTGGDYEQYF. The complete variable domain, with remaining parts taken from reference TRBV18 and TRBJ2-7, reads NAGVMQNPRHLVRRRGQEARLRCSPMKGHSHVYWYRQLPEEGLKFMVYLQKENIIDESGMPKERFSAEFPKEGPSILRIQQVVRGDSAAYFCASSPGTGGDYEQYFGPGTRLTVT.

The gene calls are TRBV9 and TRBJ2-3, with D maybe TRBD2 (7 bases). Trimming stripped 4 bases from V and 1 base from J, with 16 bases between. This CDR3 region has 16 residues. Germline lookup yields CDR1 SGDLS and CDR2 YYNGEE. The CDR3 DNA sequence: TGTGCCAGCAGCATAGGGTCGGGGGGCGGCACAGATACGCAGTATTTT. Translating it yields CASSIGSGGGTDTQYF.

Here the CDR3 reads CASSATGGAGTQYF. CDR3 DNA: TGTGCCAGCAGCGCTACAGGGGGCGCTGGGACCCAGTACTTC. The chain employs TRBV9 and TRBJ2-5, with 9 bases fitting TRBD1. Germline V CDR1 and CDR2: SGDLS, YYNGEE. The length of the CDR3 is 14 residues. Unmatched junction bases numbered 7, after V lost 3 bases and J lost 7 bases.